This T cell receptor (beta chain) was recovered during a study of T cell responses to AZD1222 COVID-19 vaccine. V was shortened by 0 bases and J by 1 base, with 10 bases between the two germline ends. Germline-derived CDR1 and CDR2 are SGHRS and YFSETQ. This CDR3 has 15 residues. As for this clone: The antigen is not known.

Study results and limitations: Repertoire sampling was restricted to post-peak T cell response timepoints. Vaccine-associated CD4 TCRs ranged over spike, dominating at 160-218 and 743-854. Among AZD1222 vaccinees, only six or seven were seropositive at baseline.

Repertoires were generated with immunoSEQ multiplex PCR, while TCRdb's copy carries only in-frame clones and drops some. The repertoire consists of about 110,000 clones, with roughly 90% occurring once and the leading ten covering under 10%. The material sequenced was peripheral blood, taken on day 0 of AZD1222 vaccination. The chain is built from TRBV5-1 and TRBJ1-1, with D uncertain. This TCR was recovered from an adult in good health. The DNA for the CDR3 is TGCGCCAGCAGCTTGGCCAGCGCGGCGAACACTGAAGCTTTCTTT. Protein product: CASSLASAANTEAFF.